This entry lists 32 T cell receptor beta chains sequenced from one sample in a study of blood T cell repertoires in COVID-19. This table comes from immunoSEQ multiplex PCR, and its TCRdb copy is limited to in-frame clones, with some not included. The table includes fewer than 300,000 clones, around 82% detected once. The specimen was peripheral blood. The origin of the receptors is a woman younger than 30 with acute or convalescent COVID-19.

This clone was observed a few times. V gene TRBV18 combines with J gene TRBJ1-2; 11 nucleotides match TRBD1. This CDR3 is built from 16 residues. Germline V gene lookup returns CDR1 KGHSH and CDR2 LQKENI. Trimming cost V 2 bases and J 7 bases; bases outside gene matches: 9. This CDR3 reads CASSPNSDRGRGGYTF. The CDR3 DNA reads TGTGCCAGCTCACCAAACTCGGACAGGGGGCGAGGTGGCTACACCTTC.

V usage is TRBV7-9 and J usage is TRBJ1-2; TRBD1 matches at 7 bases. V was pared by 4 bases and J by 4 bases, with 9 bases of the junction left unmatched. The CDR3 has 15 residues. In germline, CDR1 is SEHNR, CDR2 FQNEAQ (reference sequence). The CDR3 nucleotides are TGTGCCAGCAGCTACCAGACAGGGTTGAGCTATGGCTACACCTTC. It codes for CASSYQTGLSYGYTF.

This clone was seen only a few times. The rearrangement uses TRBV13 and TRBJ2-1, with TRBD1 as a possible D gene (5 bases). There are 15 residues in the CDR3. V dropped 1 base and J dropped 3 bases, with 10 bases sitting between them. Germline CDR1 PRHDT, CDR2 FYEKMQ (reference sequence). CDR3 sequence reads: CASSLEQALYNEQFF. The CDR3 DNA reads TGTGCCAGCAGCTTAGAACAGGCGCTCTACAATGAGCAGTTCTTC.

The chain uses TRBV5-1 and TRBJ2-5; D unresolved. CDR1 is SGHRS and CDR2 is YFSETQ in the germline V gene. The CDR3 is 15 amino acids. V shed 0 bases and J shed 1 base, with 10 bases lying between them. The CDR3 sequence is CASSLGSTAQETQYF. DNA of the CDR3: TGCGCCAGCAGCTTGGGAAGTACTGCCCAAGAGACCCAGTACTTC.

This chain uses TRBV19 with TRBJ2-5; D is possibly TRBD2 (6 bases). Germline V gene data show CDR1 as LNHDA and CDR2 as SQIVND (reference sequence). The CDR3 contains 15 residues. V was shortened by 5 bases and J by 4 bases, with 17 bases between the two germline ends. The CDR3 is CASSWALAAGETQYF. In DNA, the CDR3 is TGTGCCAGTAGTTGGGCACTAGCTGCAGGAGAGACCCAGTACTTC.

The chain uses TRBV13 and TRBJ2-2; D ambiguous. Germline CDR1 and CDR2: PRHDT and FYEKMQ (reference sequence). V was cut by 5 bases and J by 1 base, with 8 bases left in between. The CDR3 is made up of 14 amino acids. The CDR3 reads CASSTRLNTGELFF. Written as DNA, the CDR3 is TGTGCCAGCAGCACCCGACTGAACACCGGGGAGCTGTTTTTT.

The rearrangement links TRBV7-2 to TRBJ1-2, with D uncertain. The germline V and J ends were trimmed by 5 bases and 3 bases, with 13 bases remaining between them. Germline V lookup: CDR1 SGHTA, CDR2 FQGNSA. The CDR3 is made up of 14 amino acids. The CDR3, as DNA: TGTGCCAGCAGCCCCCTATTGGGAGACTATGGCTACACCTTC. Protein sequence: CASSPLLGDYGYTF.

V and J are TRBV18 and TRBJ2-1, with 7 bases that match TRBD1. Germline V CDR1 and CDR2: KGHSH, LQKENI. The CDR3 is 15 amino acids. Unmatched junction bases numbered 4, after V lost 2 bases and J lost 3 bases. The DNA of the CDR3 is TGTGCCAGCTCACCATCGGGACAGAACTACAATGAGCAGTTCTTC. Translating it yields CASSPSGQNYNEQFF.

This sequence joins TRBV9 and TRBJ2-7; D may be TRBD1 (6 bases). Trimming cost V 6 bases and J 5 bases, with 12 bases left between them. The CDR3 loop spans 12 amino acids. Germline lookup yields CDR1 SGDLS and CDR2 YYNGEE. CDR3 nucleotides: TGTGCCAGCAATCAGGGGTCCGACGAGCAGTACTTC. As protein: CASNQGSDEQYF.

The CDR3 sequence is CASSPVKGRFEAFF. The CDR3, as DNA: TGTGCCAGCAGCCCCGTGAAGGGGAGGTTTGAAGCTTTCTTT. The J gene is TRBJ1-1, the V gene TRBV11-2, with a possible D match to TRBD1 (5 bases). Looked up from germline, CDR1 is SGHAT and CDR2 is FQNNGV. V dropped 5 bases and J dropped 7 bases, with 17 bases sitting between them. This CDR3 comprises 14 residues.

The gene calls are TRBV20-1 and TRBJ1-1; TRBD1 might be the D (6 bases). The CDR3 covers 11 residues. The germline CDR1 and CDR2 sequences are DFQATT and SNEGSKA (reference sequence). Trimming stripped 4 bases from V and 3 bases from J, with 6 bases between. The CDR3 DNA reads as TGCAGTGCTACAGGGGACACTGAAGCTTTCTTT. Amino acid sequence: CSATGDTEAFF.

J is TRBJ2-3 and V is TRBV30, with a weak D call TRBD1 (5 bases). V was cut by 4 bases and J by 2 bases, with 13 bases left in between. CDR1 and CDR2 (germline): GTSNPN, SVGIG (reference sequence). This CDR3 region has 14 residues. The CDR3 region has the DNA TGTGCCTGGACCCCGGGTGGGGCCACAGATACGCAGTATTTT. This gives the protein CAWTPGGATDTQYF.

The CDR3, as DNA: TGCAGCGTCGGACAGGGGGCCGGGGAGCTGTTTTTT. This gives the protein CSVGQGAGELFF. The V and J genes are TRBV29-1 and TRBJ2-2, with 10 nucleotides matching TRBD1. The germline CDR1 and CDR2 sequences are SQVTM and ANQGSEA. The length of the CDR3 is 12 residues. With 6 bases clipped from V and 6 bases from J, the junction kept 1 base outside the gene matches.

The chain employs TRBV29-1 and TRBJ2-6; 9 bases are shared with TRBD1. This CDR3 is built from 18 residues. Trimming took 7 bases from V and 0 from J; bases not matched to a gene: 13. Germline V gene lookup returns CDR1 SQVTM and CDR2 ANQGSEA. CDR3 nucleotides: TGCAGCGCGAGGATGGCGGGACAGGGCCACTCTGGGGCCAACGTCCTGACTTTC. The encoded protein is CSARMAGQGHSGANVLTF. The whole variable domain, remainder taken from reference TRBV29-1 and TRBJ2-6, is SAVISQKPSRDICQRGTSLTIQCQVDSQVTMMFWYRQQPGQSLTLIATANQGSEATYESGFVIDKFPISRPNLTFSTLTVSNMSPEDSSIYLCSARMAGQGHSGANVLTFGAGSRLTVL.

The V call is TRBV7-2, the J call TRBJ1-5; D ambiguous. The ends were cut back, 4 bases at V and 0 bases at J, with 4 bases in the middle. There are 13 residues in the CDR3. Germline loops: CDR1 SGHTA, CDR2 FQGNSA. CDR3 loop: CASSSYSNQPQHF. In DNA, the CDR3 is TGTGCCAGCAGCTCCTATAGCAATCAGCCCCAGCATTTT. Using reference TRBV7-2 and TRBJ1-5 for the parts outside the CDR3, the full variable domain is GAGVSQSPSNKVTEKGKDVELRCDPISGHTALYWYRQSLGQGLEFLIYFQGNSAPDKSGLPSDRFSAERTGGSVSTLTIQRTQQEDSAVYLCASSSYSNQPQHFGDGTRLSIL.

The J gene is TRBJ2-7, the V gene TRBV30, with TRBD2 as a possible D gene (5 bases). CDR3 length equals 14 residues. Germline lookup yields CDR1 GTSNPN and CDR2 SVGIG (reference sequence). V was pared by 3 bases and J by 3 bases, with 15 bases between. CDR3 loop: CAWRPGSAIYEQYF. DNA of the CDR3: TGTGCCTGGAGACCGGGATCGGCCATCTACGAGCAGTACTTC.

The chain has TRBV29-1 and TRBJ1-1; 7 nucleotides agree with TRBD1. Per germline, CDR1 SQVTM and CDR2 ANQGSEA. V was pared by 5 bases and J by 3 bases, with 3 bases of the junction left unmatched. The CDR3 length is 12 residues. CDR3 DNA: TGCAGCGTTCCCCAGGGGGACACTGAAGCTTTCTTT. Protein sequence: CSVPQGDTEAFF.

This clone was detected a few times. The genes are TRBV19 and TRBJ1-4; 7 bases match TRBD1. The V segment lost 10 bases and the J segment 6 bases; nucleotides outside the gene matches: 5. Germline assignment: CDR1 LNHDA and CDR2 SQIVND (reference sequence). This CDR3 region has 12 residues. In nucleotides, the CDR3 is TGTGCCACGGGCAGGGGGGATGAAAAACTGTTTTTT. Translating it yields CATGRGDEKLFF.

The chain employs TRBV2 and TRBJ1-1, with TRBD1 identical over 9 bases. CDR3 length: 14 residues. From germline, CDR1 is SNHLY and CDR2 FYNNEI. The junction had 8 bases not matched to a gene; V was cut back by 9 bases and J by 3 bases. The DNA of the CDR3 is TGTGCCAGTAAACAGGGGGCGGGAGACACTGAAGCTTTCTTT. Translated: CASKQGAGDTEAFF.

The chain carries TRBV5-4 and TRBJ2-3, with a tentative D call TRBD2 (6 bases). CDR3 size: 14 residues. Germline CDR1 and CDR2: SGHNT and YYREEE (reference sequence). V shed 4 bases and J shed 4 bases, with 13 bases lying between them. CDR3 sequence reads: CASSLGGHADTQYF. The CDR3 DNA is TGTGCCAGCAGCCTAGGAGGGCACGCAGATACGCAGTATTTT.

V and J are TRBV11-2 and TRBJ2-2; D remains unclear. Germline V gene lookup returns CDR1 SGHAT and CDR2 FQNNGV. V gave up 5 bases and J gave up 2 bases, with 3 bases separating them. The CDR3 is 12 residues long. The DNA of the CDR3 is TGTGCCAGCAGCCCTAACACCGGGGAGCTGTTTTTT. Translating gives CASSPNTGELFF.

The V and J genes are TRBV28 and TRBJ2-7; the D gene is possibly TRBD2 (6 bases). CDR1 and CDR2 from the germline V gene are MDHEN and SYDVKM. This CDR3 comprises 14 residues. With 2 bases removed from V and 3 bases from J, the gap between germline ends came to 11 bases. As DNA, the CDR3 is TGTGCCAGCAGTTTAAGTAGGCGGGGCTACGAGCAGTACTTC. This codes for CASSLSRRGYEQYF.

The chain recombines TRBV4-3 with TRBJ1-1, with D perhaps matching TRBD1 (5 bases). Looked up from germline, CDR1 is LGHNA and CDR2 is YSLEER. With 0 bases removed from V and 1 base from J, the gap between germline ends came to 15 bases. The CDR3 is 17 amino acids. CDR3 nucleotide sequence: TGCGCCAGCAGCCAAGATATTGGCCGGGGGACGAACACTGAAGCTTTCTTT. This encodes CASSQDIGRGTNTEAFF.

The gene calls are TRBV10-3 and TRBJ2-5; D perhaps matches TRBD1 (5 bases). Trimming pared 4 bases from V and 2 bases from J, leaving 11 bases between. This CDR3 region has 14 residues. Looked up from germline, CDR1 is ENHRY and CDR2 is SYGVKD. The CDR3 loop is CAISGAQDQETQYF. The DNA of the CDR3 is TGTGCCATCAGTGGGGCACAGGATCAAGAGACCCAGTACTTC.

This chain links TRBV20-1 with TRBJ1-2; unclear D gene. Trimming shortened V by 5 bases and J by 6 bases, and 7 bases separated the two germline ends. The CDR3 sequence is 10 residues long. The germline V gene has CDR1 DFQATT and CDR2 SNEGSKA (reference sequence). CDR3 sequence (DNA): TGCAGTGCTTCACACGATGGCTACACCTTC. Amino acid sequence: CSASHDGYTF.

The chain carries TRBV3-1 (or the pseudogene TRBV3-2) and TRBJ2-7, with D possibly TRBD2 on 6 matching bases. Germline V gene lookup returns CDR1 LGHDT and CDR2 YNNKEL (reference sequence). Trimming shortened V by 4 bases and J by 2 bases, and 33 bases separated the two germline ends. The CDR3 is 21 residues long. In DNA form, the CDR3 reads TGTGCCAGCAGCCCGAGCCCGACAACCGGAGGGCCGAGTCACTATCCCTACGAGCAGTACTTC. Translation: CASSPSPTTGGPSHYPYEQYF.

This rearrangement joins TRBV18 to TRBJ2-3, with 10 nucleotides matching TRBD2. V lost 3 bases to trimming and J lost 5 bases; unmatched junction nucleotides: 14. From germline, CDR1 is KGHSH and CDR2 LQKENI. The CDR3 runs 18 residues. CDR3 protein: CASSPPASAGGHGDTQYF. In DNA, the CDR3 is TGTGCCAGCTCACCGCCTGCTTCAGCGGGAGGGCATGGAGATACGCAGTATTTT.

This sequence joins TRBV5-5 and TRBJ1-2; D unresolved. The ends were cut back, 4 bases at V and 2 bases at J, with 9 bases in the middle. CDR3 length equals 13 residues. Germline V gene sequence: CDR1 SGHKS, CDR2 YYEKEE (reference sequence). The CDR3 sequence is CASSPPVNYGYTF. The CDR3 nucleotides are TGTGCCAGCAGCCCCCCGGTGAACTATGGCTACACCTTC. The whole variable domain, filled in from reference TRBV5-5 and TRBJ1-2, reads DAGVTQSPTHLIKTRGQQVTLRCSPISGHKSVSWYQQVLGQGPQFIFQYYEKEERGRGNFPDRFSARQFPNYSSELNVNALLLGDSALYLCASSPPVNYGYTFGSGTRLTVV.

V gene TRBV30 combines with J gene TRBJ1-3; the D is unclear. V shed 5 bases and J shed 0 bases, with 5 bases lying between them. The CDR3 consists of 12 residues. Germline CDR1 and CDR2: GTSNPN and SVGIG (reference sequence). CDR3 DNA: TGTGCCTGGGCGAGCTCTGGAAACACCATATATTTT. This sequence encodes CAWASSGNTIYF.

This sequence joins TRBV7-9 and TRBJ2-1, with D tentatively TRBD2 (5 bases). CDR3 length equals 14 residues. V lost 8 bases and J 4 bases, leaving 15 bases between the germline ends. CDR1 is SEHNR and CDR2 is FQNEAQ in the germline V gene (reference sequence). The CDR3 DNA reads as TGTGCCAGCTCTGCAAGCGGAGCGTACAATGAGCAGTTCTTC. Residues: CASSASGAYNEQFF.

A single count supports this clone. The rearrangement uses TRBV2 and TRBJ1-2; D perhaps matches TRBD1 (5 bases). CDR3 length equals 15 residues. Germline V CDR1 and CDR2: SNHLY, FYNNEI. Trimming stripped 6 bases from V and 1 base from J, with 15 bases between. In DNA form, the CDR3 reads TGTGCCAGCAGCCCATGGGGGGTGAATAACTATGGCTACACCTTC. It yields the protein CASSPWGVNNYGYTF.

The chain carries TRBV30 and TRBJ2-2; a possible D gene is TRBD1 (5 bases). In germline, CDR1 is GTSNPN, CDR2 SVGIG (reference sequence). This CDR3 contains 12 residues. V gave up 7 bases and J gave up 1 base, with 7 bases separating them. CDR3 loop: CAFTGNTGELFF. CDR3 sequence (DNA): TGTGCCTTTACAGGGAACACCGGGGAGCTGTTTTTT.